Presented here are 29 T cell receptor beta chains from one specimen sequenced in a study of cytomegalovirus exposure and HLA in healthy donors. The study ran its PCR with 60 Vbeta and 13 Jbeta primers. Clones were read by immunoSEQ multiplex PCR, and TCRdb kept only the in-frame ones, dropping some. The data contain some 150,000 clones, around 82% of them singletons. The specimen sequenced was PBMCs. These receptors were obtained from a man aged 40-49 years in good health and CMV-seropositive.

The rearrangement joins TRBV19 to TRBJ1-2; perhaps TRBD1 as D (5 bases). Germline V CDR1 and CDR2: LNHDA, SQIVND (reference sequence). The CDR3 is made up of 15 amino acids. Trimming took 6 bases from V and 0 from J, leaving 14 bases between them. The CDR3 reads CASRIPGLPNYGYTF. The CDR3 DNA reads TGTGCCAGTAGGATACCGGGACTCCCTAACTATGGCTACACCTTC.

The chain combines TRBV28 with TRBJ1-2, with TRBD1 as a possible D gene (5 bases). The V and J ends lost 4 bases and 7 bases respectively, with 16 bases between them. The CDR3 is 14 amino acids. Germline V gene sequence: CDR1 MDHEN, CDR2 SYDVKM. DNA of the CDR3: TGTGCCAGCAGTTCCACGGGGGAACGTGGTGGCTACACCTTC. This gives the protein CASSSTGERGGYTF.

This chain connects TRBV6-5 to TRBJ2-7; D call uncertain. CDR3 size: 14 residues. With 2 bases removed from V and 3 bases from J, the gap between germline ends came to 11 bases. The germline CDR1 and CDR2 sequences are MNHEY and SVGAGI. The DNA of the CDR3 is TGTGCCAGCAGTTACAGTAATTCAGGCTACGAGCAGTACTTC. Its translation: CASSYSNSGYEQYF.

The chain has TRBV28 and TRBJ2-7; 8 bases agree with TRBD1. Germline assignment: CDR1 MDHEN and CDR2 SYDVKM. The CDR3 spans 15 residues. V trimming: 8 bases; J trimming: 0 bases; junction bases outside the gene matches: 9. The CDR3 spells CASSEQGAFSYEQYF. DNA of the CDR3: TGTGCCAGCTCTGAGCAGGGGGCCTTCTCCTACGAGCAGTACTTC.

This chain links TRBV28 with TRBJ1-1; 7 positions agree with TRBD1. The ends lost 4 bases at V and 6 bases at J; junction bases unmatched: 5. The germline gives CDR1 MDHEN, CDR2 SYDVKM. The CDR3 is 13 amino acids. The CDR3 spells CASSWDRIPEAFF. Written as DNA, the CDR3 is TGTGCCAGCAGTTGGGACAGAATACCTGAAGCTTTCTTT. The whole variable domain, remainder taken from reference TRBV28 and TRBJ1-1, is DVKVTQSSRYLVKRTGEKVFLECVQDMDHENMFWYRQDPGLGLRLIYFSYDVKMKEKGDIPEGYSVSREKKERFSLILESASTNQTSMYLCASSWDRIPEAFFGQGTRLTVV.

V usage is TRBV2 and J usage is TRBJ2-3, with TRBD2 as a possible D gene (7 bases). The CDR3 runs to 20 residues. Germline assignment: CDR1 SNHLY and CDR2 FYNNEI. Trimming pared 6 bases from V and 2 bases from J, leaving 30 bases between. CDR3 DNA: TGTGCCAGCAGCGGTACCGGGGGCGGGAGCAGCTTACGCGTCACAGATACGCAGTATTTT. This codes for CASSGTGGGSSLRVTDTQYF.

This clone was detected once. The rearrangement uses TRBV6-6 and TRBJ2-1, with unresolved D. V was trimmed by 2 bases and J by 3 bases, leaving 14 bases between them. The germline CDR1 and CDR2 sequences are MNHNY and SVGAGI (reference sequence). The CDR3 sequence is 16 residues long. The CDR3 DNA reads as TGTGCCAGCAGTTACGAGGCTAGTTACTACTACAATGAGCAGTTCTTC. Protein: CASSYEASYYYNEQFF.

This chain joins TRBV2 and TRBJ2-2; TRBD2 is a possible D gene (5 bases). This CDR3 spans 13 amino acids. The germline V gene has CDR1 SNHLY and CDR2 FYNNEI. V shed 5 bases and J shed 5 bases, with 9 bases lying between them. The CDR3 nucleotides read TGTGCCAGCAGTTGGACGGGGACCGGGGAGCTGTTTTTT. Residues: CASSWTGTGELFF.

The rearrangement joins TRBV19 to TRBJ1-1, with D maybe TRBD1 (5 bases). V lost 5 bases, J lost 0 bases, and 10 bases lay in between. Germline CDR1 reads LNHDA; CDR2 reads SQIVND (reference sequence). This CDR3 region has 14 residues. Here the CDR3 reads CASSSQGLNTEAFF. The CDR3 DNA is TGTGCCAGTAGTTCCCAGGGCCTGAACACTGAAGCTTTCTTT.

This clone was counted between two and nine times. The rearrangement uses TRBV7-2 and TRBJ2-3; TRBD2 matches at 9 bases. This CDR3 has 16 amino acids. V dropped 1 base and J dropped 2; count of bases not matched to a gene: 4. Germline lookup yields CDR1 SGHTA and CDR2 FQGNSA. DNA of the CDR3: TGTGCCAGCAGCTTAGTAGCGGGGGCCTTCACAGATACGCAGTATTTT. Translation: CASSLVAGAFTDTQYF.

The V gene is TRBV29-1, the J gene TRBJ1-2; D is undetermined. Germline values: CDR1 SQVTM, CDR2 ANQGSEA. Trimming cost V 8 bases and J 6 bases, with 13 bases left between them. The CDR3 runs to 11 residues. The CDR3 coding sequence is TGCAGCCTCGGGGTCCAAGATGGCTACACCTTC. It specifies CSLGVQDGYTF.

This clone turned up a few times. The gene calls are TRBV19 and TRBJ2-3, with D perhaps matching TRBD1 (6 bases). The V gene's germline CDR1 is LNHDA and CDR2 SQIVND (reference sequence). The CDR3 extends over 16 amino acids. Trimming cost V 3 bases and J 2 bases, with 15 bases left between them. The CDR3 DNA reads TGTGCCAGTAGTATTCAACTAGGGGGTAACACAGATACGCAGTATTTT. Translating it yields CASSIQLGGNTDTQYF.

This clone was observed a few times. The chain links TRBV5-4 to TRBJ2-3, with 7 bases aligning to TRBD2. Germline assignment: CDR1 SGHNT and CDR2 YYREEE (reference sequence). The junction had 13 bases not matched to a gene; V was cut back by 0 bases and J by 6 bases. The length of the CDR3 is 17 residues. The CDR3 sequence is CASSLGGGGRFGDTQYF. DNA for the CDR3: TGTGCCAGCAGCTTGGGTGGCGGGGGACGCTTTGGGGATACGCAGTATTTT.

V gene TRBV2 combines with J gene TRBJ2-7; the D gene is possibly TRBD1 (6 bases). The CDR3 sequence is 16 residues long. Looked up from germline, CDR1 is SNHLY and CDR2 is FYNNEI. The V end lost 6 bases, the J end lost 1 base, and 19 bases lay between the germline ends. The CDR3 DNA reads as TGTGCCAGCAGCCCCGACCTAGGGGGTAGTTCCTACGAGCAGTACTTC. Protein: CASSPDLGGSSYEQYF.

Only a few counts were recorded for this clone. The chain has TRBV29-1 and TRBJ1-5, with TRBD1 matching 9 bases. CDR3 length: 12 amino acids. The germline gives CDR1 SQVTM, CDR2 ANQGSEA. J gave up 5 bases and V 5 bases, and 1 base lay outside the gene matches. The CDR3 spells CSVRTGDQPQHF. The CDR3 DNA reads as TGCAGCGTTAGGACAGGGGATCAGCCCCAGCATTTT.

The V and J genes are TRBV4-1 and TRBJ1-2, with D uncertain. CDR3 size: 14 residues. CDR1 and CDR2 (germline): MGHRA, YSYEKL. Between the trimmed V and J ends, which lost 0 bases and 1 base, there was a span of 6 bases. CDR3 residues: CASSQEEGNYGYTF. The CDR3 DNA is TGCGCCAGCAGCCAAGAAGAGGGTAACTATGGCTACACCTTC.

This chain uses TRBV6-5 with TRBJ1-5, with 7 positions matching TRBD1. This CDR3 spans 13 amino acids. After removal of 6 bases from V and 3 bases from J, the junction contained 2 bases not matched to a gene. The germline V gene encodes CDR1 MNHEY and CDR2 SVGAGI. The CDR3 reads CASSRGSNQPQHF. CDR3 sequence (DNA): TGTGCCAGCAGCAGGGGGTCCAATCAGCCCCAGCATTTT.

The V gene is TRBV5-1, the J gene TRBJ1-2; perhaps TRBD1 as D (6 bases). CDR1 and CDR2 (germline): SGHRS, YFSETQ. The germline V and J ends were trimmed by 4 bases and 1 base, with 11 bases remaining between them. The CDR3 is 14 residues long. The DNA of the CDR3 is TGCGCCAGCAGCCCGATGGACAGTAACTATGGCTACACCTTC. It encodes CASSPMDSNYGYTF. The variable domain in full, with the rest retrieved from reference TRBV5-1 and TRBJ1-2, is KAGVTQTPRYLIKTRGQQVTLSCSPISGHRSVSWYQQTPGQGLQFLFEYFSETQRNKGNFPGRFSGRQFSNSRSEMNVSTLELGDSALYLCASSPMDSNYGYTFGSGTRLTVV.

The rearrangement uses TRBV5-1 and TRBJ2-3, with no clear D. The CDR3 length is 15 residues. Trimming pared 5 bases from V and 0 bases from J, leaving 13 bases between. In germline, CDR1 is SGHRS, CDR2 YFSETQ. The CDR3 DNA reads as TGCGCCAGCAGGGAGAGAACTGATAGCACAGATACGCAGTATTTT. It translates to CASRERTDSTDTQYF.

J is TRBJ2-7 and V is TRBV28, with 7 bases that match TRBD2. The germline V gene encodes CDR1 MDHEN and CDR2 SYDVKM. V lost 2 bases and J lost 2; bases outside the gene matches: 0. The CDR3 length is 13 residues. The CDR3 DNA reads TGTGCCAGCAGTTTACGGGAGGCCTACGAGCAGTACTTC. Its protein product is CASSLREAYEQYF.

The chain employs TRBV7-2 and TRBJ2-7, with D possibly matching TRBD1 (5 bases). Trimming removed 2 bases from V and 5 bases from J, with 13 bases in between. This CDR3 region has 14 residues. Germline CDR1 SGHTA, CDR2 FQGNSA. CDR3 bases: TGTGCCAGCAGCTTAAAATGGGGCGATCACGAGCAGTACTTC. Translated, it gives CASSLKWGDHEQYF.

This rearrangement joins TRBV28 to TRBJ1-2, with TRBD1 identical over 9 bases. With V trimmed by 7 bases and J by 7 bases, 4 bases remained unmatched. The CDR3 runs to 12 residues. In germline, CDR1 is MDHEN, CDR2 SYDVKM. Here the CDR3 reads CASMGQGSGYTF. The CDR3 coding sequence is TGTGCCAGCATGGGACAGGGCAGTGGCTACACCTTC.

This chain joins TRBV11-3 and TRBJ2-7, with D possibly TRBD1 on 6 matching bases. The V gene lost 1 base and the J gene lost 1 base, with 11 bases spanning the gap. The length of the CDR3 is 15 residues. The germline V gene encodes CDR1 SGHNT and CDR2 YENEEA. CDR3 sequence reads: CASSLAPDSSYEQYF. The CDR3 DNA follows: TGTGCCAGCAGCTTAGCACCGGACAGTTCCTACGAGCAGTACTTC.

Concerning this clone: Other DNA sequences within the sample encode an identical CDR3. This rearrangement joins TRBV5-4 to TRBJ2-3; the match to TRBD1 covers 7 bases. The germline V gene has CDR1 SGHNT and CDR2 YYREEE (reference sequence). The CDR3 sequence is 15 residues long. Trimming cost V 0 bases and J 2 bases; bases outside gene matches: 3. The CDR3, as DNA: TGTGCCAGCAGCTTGGACAGGGGCGTCACAGATACGCAGTATTTT. Protein sequence: CASSLDRGVTDTQYF.

The chain uses TRBV5-6 and TRBJ2-7; 8 bases align to TRBD2. V lost 3 bases to trimming and J lost 2 bases; unmatched junction nucleotides: 7. This CDR3 contains 15 residues. The germline V gene encodes CDR1 SGHDT and CDR2 YYEEEE. CDR3 protein: CASSYRGGLPYEQYF. CDR3 nucleotide sequence: TGTGCCAGCAGCTACCGGGGGGGCCTCCCCTACGAGCAGTACTTC.

The rearrangement joins TRBV18 to TRBJ1-5; 10 nucleotides align to TRBD1. Trimming cost V 4 bases and J 6 bases; bases outside gene matches: 12. The V gene's germline CDR1 is KGHSH and CDR2 LQKENI. The length of the CDR3 is 17 residues. Written as DNA, the CDR3 is TGTGCCAGCTCACGAGATCCACCGGGACAGGGGACTCAGCCCCAGCATTTT. This translates into CASSRDPPGQGTQPQHF.

The chain links TRBV5-1 to TRBJ2-7, with TRBD1 identical over 10 bases. Germline V CDR1 and CDR2: SGHRS, YFSETQ. This CDR3 has 15 amino acids. Trimming removed 4 bases from V and 1 base from J; junction bases left unmatched: 5. CDR3 sequence: CASSRGTGDSYEQYF. In nucleotides, the CDR3 is TGCGCCAGCAGCCGAGGGACAGGGGATTCCTACGAGCAGTACTTC.

This clone was picked up one time. The CDR3 nucleotides read TGTGCCAGCAGCGGAGACGGTCGCGGGAGAGGGAAGGACACCGGGGAGCTGTTTTTT. Amino acid sequence: CASSGDGRGRGKDTGELFF. The J gene is TRBJ2-2, the V gene TRBV11-3; TRBD2 matches 7 bases. Looked up from germline, CDR1 is SGHNT and CDR2 is YENEEA. This CDR3 has 19 residues. The V segment lost 5 bases and the J segment 3 bases; nucleotides outside the gene matches: 18.

The chain couples TRBV7-8 to TRBJ2-7; 13 nucleotides line up with TRBD2. The V gene's germline CDR1 is SGHVS and CDR2 FQNEAQ. Trimming removed 2 bases from V and 6 bases from J; junction bases left unmatched: 1. The CDR3 sequence is 14 residues long. This CDR3 reads CASSLRLAGGEQYF. The CDR3 DNA sequence: TGTGCCAGCAGCTTACGACTAGCGGGAGGCGAGCAGTACTTC.